The 20 T cell receptor beta chains below all came from one sample that was sequenced in a study of T cell changes during pregnancy in multiple sclerosis. Data came from immunoSEQ multiplex PCR; TCRdb stores just in-frame clones and leaves some out. In the table there are about 93,000 clones, about 92% of which are singletons. The sequencing used peripheral blood, collected after pregnancy. All receptors derive from a female donor with multiple sclerosis, enrolled in a pregnancy study.

This chain links TRBV5-8 with TRBJ2-7; D is unresolved. V was clipped by 2 bases and J by 6 bases, with 9 bases between them. The length of the CDR3 is 12 residues. Germline values: CDR1 SGHTS, CDR2 YDEGEE. The chain's CDR3 is CASSFVSREQYF. The DNA for the CDR3 is TGTGCCAGCAGCTTCGTCAGTCGCGAGCAGTACTTC.

V usage is TRBV29-1 and J usage is TRBJ2-7; 9 nucleotides agree with TRBD1. Germline values: CDR1 SQVTM, CDR2 ANQGSEA. V shed 2 bases and J 1 base; nucleotides not matched to a gene: 3. There are 14 residues in the CDR3. The CDR3 loop reads CSVEPGQGSYEQYF. In nucleotides, the CDR3 is TGCAGCGTTGAACCGGGACAGGGATCCTACGAGCAGTACTTC.

The rearrangement links TRBV4-2 to TRBJ2-7, with 8 positions matching TRBD1. V lost 1 base to trimming and J lost 3 bases; unmatched junction nucleotides: 14. The CDR3 spans 18 residues. Germline V gene sequence: CDR1 LGHNA, CDR2 YNFKEQ. DNA for the CDR3: TGTGCCAGCAGCCAAGGGGGACCAGGGGGCCGGCATAGCTACGAGCAGTACTTC. It yields the protein CASSQGGPGGRHSYEQYF.

The rearrangement links TRBV19 to TRBJ1-4; D is unresolved. V was pared by 6 bases and J by 5 bases, with 10 bases between. This CDR3 has 13 amino acids. Germline V gene lookup returns CDR1 LNHDA and CDR2 SQIVND (reference sequence). Here the CDR3 reads CASRGFQNEKLFF. CDR3 bases: TGTGCCAGTAGGGGCTTCCAAAATGAAAAACTGTTTTTT.

This chain connects TRBV2 to TRBJ2-4, with 8 bases fitting TRBD1. This CDR3 has 15 amino acids. Trimming cost V 3 bases and J 2 bases; bases outside gene matches: 3. Germline V gene lookup returns CDR1 SNHLY and CDR2 FYNNEI. For the CDR3, the DNA is TGTGCCAGCAGTGATGGCAGGGGGCCCAAAAACATTCAGTACTTC. Its translation: CASSDGRGPKNIQYF.

The J gene is TRBJ2-5, the V gene TRBV2; TRBD2 agrees at 11 bases. V lost 3 bases, J lost 0 bases, and 3 bases stayed unmatched. CDR1 and CDR2 (germline): SNHLY, FYNNEI. The CDR3 runs 16 residues. The CDR3 reads CASSETSGVYQETQYF. DNA for the CDR3: TGTGCCAGCAGTGAGACTAGCGGGGTGTACCAAGAGACCCAGTACTTC.

The rearrangement links TRBV4-1 to TRBJ1-1; weak D call: TRBD1 (5 bases). The CDR3 runs to 16 residues. Germline CDR1 is MGHRA and CDR2 is YSYEKL. V lost 3 bases to trimming and J lost 2 bases, with 16 bases between them. The CDR3 loop reads CASSHGGRGRNTEAFF. For the CDR3, the DNA is TGCGCCAGCAGCCACGGGGGAAGGGGAAGAAACACTGAAGCTTTCTTT.

With respect to this clone: The junction departs from germline at one end; a sequencing error may be responsible. This sequence joins TRBV18 and TRBJ2-7, with 8 bases that match TRBD1. The CDR3 length is 13 residues. CDR1 and CDR2 from the germline V gene are KGHSH and LQKENI. CDR3 region: CASSPFTEGQGNF. In nucleotides, the CDR3 is TGTGCCAGCTCACCATTTACTGAAGGACAGGGAAACTTC.

The chain has TRBV12-5 and TRBJ1-1, with TRBD1 matching over 9 bases. The germline V gene has CDR1 LGHNT and CDR2 FRNRAP. CDR3 length: 15 residues. Germline trimming cut 6 bases from V and 6 bases from J; bases unmatched to any gene: 11. The CDR3, as DNA: TGTGCTAGTGGCCTGATAACAGGGGGCGAGGCTGAAGCTTTCTTT. It is translated as CASGLITGGEAEAFF.

This clone was seen a single time. The J gene is TRBJ2-7, the V gene TRBV19, with 8 bases that match TRBD2. The germline V gene encodes CDR1 LNHDA and CDR2 SQIVND (reference sequence). With 5 bases clipped from V and 3 bases from J, the junction kept 9 bases outside the gene matches. The CDR3 has 15 residues. The CDR3 loop reads CASSGGGRSLYEQYF. CDR3 nucleotide sequence: TGTGCCAGTAGTGGGGGCGGGAGGAGCCTCTACGAGCAGTACTTC.

V gene TRBV7-9 combines with J gene TRBJ2-7; 9 nucleotides agree with TRBD1. The CDR3 contains 13 residues. The V gene end was trimmed by 6 bases and the J gene end by 5 bases; junction bases not matched to a gene: 5. Germline loops: CDR1 SEHNR, CDR2 FQNEAQ (reference sequence). CDR3 sequence: CASRPTGGNEQYF. In nucleotides, the CDR3 is TGTGCCAGCAGACCGACAGGGGGGAACGAGCAGTACTTC.

The chain is built from TRBV5-8 and TRBJ2-2, with TRBD2 identical over 8 bases. CDR1 SGHTS and CDR2 YDEGEE come from the germline V gene. The CDR3 spans 16 residues. The ends lost 4 bases at V and 6 bases at J; junction bases unmatched: 11. Here the CDR3 reads CASSPGKAGGPGELFF. DNA for the CDR3: TGTGCCAGCAGCCCCGGAAAGGCGGGAGGTCCCGGGGAGCTGTTTTTT.

The rearrangement links TRBV6-1 to TRBJ1-5; tentative D call: TRBD1 (5 bases). The CDR3 sequence is 13 residues long. Trimming stripped 4 bases from V and 4 bases from J, with 8 bases between. CDR1 MNHNS and CDR2 SASEGT come from the germline V gene. The CDR3 sequence: CASSVQGNQPQHF. The CDR3 DNA is TGTGCCAGCAGTGTTCAGGGTAATCAGCCCCAGCATTTT.

The chain links TRBV10-1 to TRBJ2-7; D may be TRBD2 (6 bases). The CDR3 runs 14 residues. CDR1 is WNHNN and CDR2 is SYGVQD in the germline V gene (reference sequence). Trimming took 2 bases from V and 3 from J, leaving 11 bases between them. The CDR3 sequence is CASSEHSGGYEQYF. CDR3 nucleotide sequence: TGCGCCAGCAGTGAGCACTCCGGGGGCTACGAGCAGTACTTC.

The V call is TRBV7-9, the J call TRBJ2-3; D is uncertain. The CDR3 is 14 amino acids. Trimming took off 0 bases at V and 7 bases at J, with 11 bases between the two ends. CDR1 and CDR2 from the germline V gene are SEHNR and FQNEAQ (reference sequence). This CDR3 is CASSLALRWNTQYF. CDR3 nucleotide sequence: TGTGCCAGCAGCTTAGCTCTGCGGTGGAATACGCAGTATTTT.

The chain recombines TRBV5-4 with TRBJ2-5, with TRBD2 matching over 13 bases. Germline CDR1 and CDR2: SGHNT and YYREEE (reference sequence). The trim removed 4 bases at V and 3 bases at J, leaving 9 bases unmatched. The CDR3 loop spans 17 amino acids. CDR3 region: CASSPRTGLAGKETQYF. CDR3 sequence (DNA): TGTGCCAGCAGCCCGCGGACGGGACTAGCGGGAAAAGAGACCCAGTACTTC.

The J gene is TRBJ1-5, the V gene TRBV6-5; 8 nucleotides line up with TRBD1. This CDR3 contains 13 residues. Germline assignment: CDR1 MNHEY and CDR2 SVGAGI. V shed 6 bases and J 9 bases; nucleotides not matched to a gene: 7. CDR3 protein: CASRKTGVSPQHF. The CDR3 DNA follows: TGTGCCAGCAGAAAGACAGGGGTATCGCCCCAGCATTTT.

The chain joins TRBV2 to TRBJ1-5; D not resolved. This CDR3 spans 14 amino acids. With 7 bases removed from V and 11 bases from J, the gap between germline ends came to 21 bases. CDR1 SNHLY and CDR2 FYNNEI come from the germline V gene. As DNA, the CDR3 is TGTGCCAGCACCCTAGAGGGAGGAGGGATGGCCCAGCATTTT. Amino acid sequence: CASTLEGGGMAQHF.

This chain uses TRBV18 with TRBJ2-4, with 7 bases aligning to TRBD2. The germline V gene encodes CDR1 KGHSH and CDR2 LQKENI. After removal of 3 bases from V and 3 bases from J, the junction contained 5 bases not matched to a gene. The CDR3 consists of 15 residues. Here the CDR3 reads CASSPWGGGKNIQYF. CDR3 DNA: TGTGCCAGCTCACCTTGGGGCGGGGGCAAAAACATTCAGTACTTC.

The chain links TRBV6-6 to TRBJ2-1; 9 positions agree with TRBD2. The CDR3 length is 14 residues. From germline, CDR1 is MNHNY and CDR2 SVGAGI (reference sequence). V was clipped by 6 bases and J by 4 bases; unmatched bases: 4. The CDR3 loop reads CASSGSGGYNEQFF. The CDR3 DNA reads as TGTGCCAGCAGCGGCAGCGGGGGGTACAATGAGCAGTTCTTC.